This record covers a single TCR beta chain. Its antigen is unknown. Relative to the germline gene, one junction end is altered; a read error may explain this. This record comes from a study of type 1 regulatory T cells. TCRdb recomputed calls from the reads with MiXCR, one row per CDR3 protein. The profile shows over 55,000 distinct CDR3 sequences, 49% of them singletons. The specimen was cultured non-Tr1 T cells, either the whole culture or a sorted T cell fraction (not recorded which). The clonotype comes from a human donor in good health.

The CDR3 sequence is CASSEGQNSSLHF. For the CDR3, the DNA is TGTGCCAGCAGTGAGGGACAAAATTCATCCCTCCACTTT. This chain uses TRBV6-1 with TRBJ1-6, with a tentative D call TRBD1 (6 bases). This CDR3 has 13 residues. The germline V gene has CDR1 MNHNS and CDR2 SASEGT.